The present T cell receptor beta chain was sequenced within a study of shared clonotypes between healthy human individuals. Across the whole study: Plates per donor: three CD4 naive, three CD4 memory, two CD8 naive, one CD8 memory. Study-wide results and limits: Some clonotypes were shared by all four sorted-subset donors, while others were not shared. The non-shared ones had lower generation probabilities than the shared ones. The naive CD4 repertoires of several donors were compared, and around 4.9% of clonotypes were shared.

Sequencing was performed with immunoSEQ multiplex PCR; in TCRdb, only in-frame clones are kept and a portion is missing. The top ten clones hold 1% to 1.5% of a sample with 1.5 million to 2.5 million clones, roughly 95% of them seen once. Points on this clone: Antigen unknown. The same CDR3 arises from other DNA sequences in this sample as well.

CD45RO-negative, CCR7-positively selected cells formed the naive CD8 fraction, excluding terminally differentiated effector memory CD45RA+ cells. CDR3 length: 14 residues. Germline V gene sequence: CDR1 MNHNS, CDR2 SASEGT. V lost 4 bases, J lost 0 bases, and 10 bases lay in between. This chain joins TRBV6-1 and TRBJ2-7; D might be TRBD1 (5 bases). This receptor was identified in a man in his late teens or twenties in good health. Specimen: naive CD8+ T cells sorted from blood. The CDR3 sequence: CASSATGSSYEQYF. CDR3 sequence (DNA): TGTGCCAGCAGTGCCACAGGCTCCTCCTACGAGCAGTACTTC.